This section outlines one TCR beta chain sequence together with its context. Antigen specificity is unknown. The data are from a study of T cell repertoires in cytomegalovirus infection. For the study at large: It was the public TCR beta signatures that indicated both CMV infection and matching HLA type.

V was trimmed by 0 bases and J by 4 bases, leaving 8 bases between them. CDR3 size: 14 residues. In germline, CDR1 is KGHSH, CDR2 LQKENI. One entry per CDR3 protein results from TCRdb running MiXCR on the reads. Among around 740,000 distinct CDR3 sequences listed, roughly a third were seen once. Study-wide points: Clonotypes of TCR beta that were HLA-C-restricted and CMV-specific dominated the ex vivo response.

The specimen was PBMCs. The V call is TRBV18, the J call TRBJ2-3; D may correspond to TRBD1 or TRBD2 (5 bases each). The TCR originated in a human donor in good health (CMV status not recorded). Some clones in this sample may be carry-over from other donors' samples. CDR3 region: CASSPPRGPDTQYF. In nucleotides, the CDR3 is TGTGCCAGCTCACCACCCCGGGGCCCAGATACGCAGTATTTT.